This T cell receptor beta chain was captured by sequencing in a study of T cell repertoires in cytomegalovirus infection. Findings of the study overall: In two of eight donors, the top clonotype was HLA-C-restricted CMV-specific.

CDR1 is LNHDA and CDR2 is SQIVND in the germline V gene (reference sequence). With V trimmed by 4 bases and J by 5 bases, 13 bases remained unmatched. This CDR3 contains 16 residues. TCRdb recomputed calls from the reads with MiXCR, one row per CDR3 protein. The table includes roughly 340,000 distinct CDR3 sequences, 25% to 35% detected once. Notes on this clonotype: Its specificity is unknown.

Here the sequenced sample was cultured PBMCs, taken from culture after CMV antigen stimulation. This TCR came from a human donor in good health (CMV status not recorded). Some clones in this sample may be carry-over from other donors' samples. The gene calls are TRBV19 and TRBJ1-2; 7 nucleotides match TRBD1. Here the CDR3 DNA reads TGTGCCAGTAGTACCTGGTCGGGACAGCCGAAATATGGCTACACCTTC. Translating gives CASSTWSGQPKYGYTF. Variable domain in full (rest from reference TRBV19 and TRBJ1-2): DGGITQSPKYLFRKEGQNVTLSCEQNLNHDAMYWYRQDPGQGLRLIYYSQIVNDFQKGDIAEGYSVSREKKESFPLTVTSAQKNPTAFYLCASSTWSGQPKYGYTFGSGTRLTVV.